Listed here are 19 T cell receptor beta chains from one sample, sequenced in a study of regulatory T cells in long-lasting Graves disease. To make TCR beta libraries, researchers used iRepertoire HTBI primers and Arm-PCR of CDR3 regions. From the multiplex PCR reads, TCRdb called clonotypes with MiXCR, one entry per CDR3 protein. This table holds under 250,000 distinct CDR3 sequences, roughly a fifth found once. Specified time point: newly diagnosed GD, antithyroid drugs for less than 3 months. PBMC RNA served as the TCR library source. The sequences come from peripheral blood mononuclear cells (PBMCs), collected at new diagnosis, from a patient treated with antithyroid drugs. All receptors come from a female donor with Graves disease.

The V gene is TRBV4-1, the J gene TRBJ1-5; D possibly corresponds to TRBD1 (6 bases). Trimming stripped 5 bases from V and 2 bases from J, with 25 bases between. Germline CDR1 is MGHRA and CDR2 is YSYEKL. CDR3 length equals 19 residues. CDR3 loop: CASSRVQGGGLSGNQPQHF. The CDR3 coding sequence is TGCGCCAGCAGCAGAGTGCAGGGAGGGGGTCTTTCGGGCAATCAGCCCCAGCATTTT.

This clonotype was observed at least ten times. The chain uses TRBV7-2 and TRBJ1-3, with TRBD1 as a possible D gene (5 bases). This CDR3 region has 15 residues. CDR1 is SGHTA, CDR2 FQGNSA, per germline. The germline V and J ends were trimmed by 1 base and 4 bases, with 11 bases remaining between them. Here the CDR3 DNA reads TGTGCCAGCAGCTTAGTGGCCAGGGCGGGAAACACCATATATTTT. It specifies CASSLVARAGNTIYF.

This clonotype was seen many times. An end of the junction does not agree with germline; a read error may underlie this. The chain recombines TRBV20-1 with TRBJ2-1; maybe TRBD2 (6 bases). The germline gives CDR1 DFQATT, CDR2 SNEGSKA (reference sequence). This CDR3 comprises 13 residues. The chain's CDR3 is CSTRGLAINEQFF. The CDR3 DNA is TGCAGTACTAGAGGCCTAGCGATCAATGAGCAGTTCTTC.

As regards this clonotype: A far larger clone is just one base off, so this is likely a read error. The gene calls are TRBV6-2 or TRBV6-3 and TRBJ2-3; D remains ambiguous. The closer fit of TRBJ2-7 to the DNA end suggests the J call may be wrong. This CDR3 contains 15 residues. Germline V gene lookup returns CDR1 MNHEY and CDR2 SVGEGT. In DNA form, the CDR3 reads TGTGCCAGCAGTGAATGGAGTAGCAACTCCTACGAGCAGTACTTC. Amino acids: CASSEWSSNSYEQYF.

This clonotype was counted a few times. CDR3 amino acids: CASSLVGGNAYEQYF. In DNA form, the CDR3 reads TGTGCCAGCAGCTTAGTAGGGGGGAACGCCTACGAGCAGTACTTC. The chain combines TRBV5-4 with TRBJ2-7; D assignment may be TRBD1 or TRBD2 (6 bases each). The CDR3 has 15 residues. Trimming stripped 2 bases from V and 2 bases from J, with 14 bases between. CDR1 is SGHNT and CDR2 is YYREEE in the germline V gene (reference sequence).

This clonotype was counted ten times or more. The V and J genes are TRBV2 and TRBJ2-7; D remains unclear. Trimming took 7 bases from V and 3 from J, leaving 16 bases between them. The CDR3 totals 14 residues. CDR1 is SNHLY and CDR2 is FYNNEI in the germline V gene. CDR3 loop: CASIRETQLYEQYF. As DNA, the CDR3 is TGTGCCAGCATCAGAGAGACTCAACTCTACGAGCAGTACTTC.

In this sample, this clonotype turned up many times. The chain has TRBV19 and TRBJ2-7; D may be TRBD2 (5 bases). This CDR3 is built from 14 residues. Per germline, CDR1 LNHDA and CDR2 SQIVND (reference sequence). V shed 0 bases and J shed 3 bases, with 9 bases lying between them. CDR3 sequence reads: CASSIDEGGYEQYF. For the CDR3, the DNA is TGTGCCAGTAGTATAGATGAGGGCGGCTACGAGCAGTACTTC.

This clonotype was observed many times. V and J are TRBV7-2 and TRBJ2-5; D might be TRBD2 (5 bases). The ends were cut back, 5 bases at V and 8 bases at J, with 18 bases in the middle. The CDR3 loop spans 14 amino acids. Germline values: CDR1 SGHTA, CDR2 FQGNSA. Written as DNA, the CDR3 is TGTGCCAGCAGCATTGGACTCGCAACTCGAACCCAGTACTTC. Amino acid sequence: CASSIGLATRTQYF.

The chain recombines TRBV7-9 with TRBJ1-3, with unresolved D. With 3 bases removed from V and 0 bases from J, the gap between germline ends came to 9 bases. This CDR3 comprises 15 residues. The germline CDR1 and CDR2 sequences are SEHNR and FQNEAQ (reference sequence). CDR3 residues: CASSLYVPSGNTIYF. The CDR3 nucleotides read TGTGCCAGCAGCTTGTATGTGCCCTCTGGAAACACCATATATTTT.

This clonotype was seen a handful of times. The chain uses TRBV27 and TRBJ2-3; D call uncertain. The germline V and J ends were trimmed by 2 bases and 3 bases, with 6 bases remaining between them. CDR3 length: 13 amino acids. In germline, CDR1 is MNHEY, CDR2 SMNVEV (reference sequence). The CDR3 loop is CASSLLRTDTQYF. In DNA form, the CDR3 reads TGTGCCAGCAGTTTACTAAGGACAGATACGCAGTATTTT.

This clonotype was recorded many times. The chain combines TRBV7-6 with TRBJ2-7; the D is unclear. Germline values: CDR1 SGHVS, CDR2 FNYEAQ. Deletions cut 2 bases from V and 3 bases from J, with 8 bases between. This CDR3 has 13 amino acids. CDR3 protein: CASSLTDDYEQYF. The CDR3 nucleotides read TGTGCCAGCAGCTTAACTGATGACTACGAGCAGTACTTC. Combining the CDR3 with reference TRBV7-6 and TRBJ2-7 gives the whole variable domain GAGVSQSPRYKVTKRGQDVALRCDPISGHVSLYWYRQALGQGPEFLTYFNYEAQQDKSGLPNDRFSAERPEGSISTLTIQRTEQRDSAMYRCASSLTDDYEQYFGPGTRLTVT.

The chain uses TRBV15 and TRBJ2-3; 8 bases agree with TRBD2. Trimming cost V 5 bases and J 1 base; bases outside gene matches: 11. CDR3 length equals 17 residues. The germline gives CDR1 LNHNV, CDR2 YYDKDF (reference sequence). The CDR3: CATSPPSGRGGTDTQYF. In DNA form, the CDR3 reads TGTGCCACCAGCCCCCCCAGCGGGAGAGGGGGCACAGATACGCAGTATTTT. Drawing the rest from reference TRBV15 and TRBJ2-3, the complete variable domain is DAMVIQNPRYQVTQFGKPVTLSCSQTLNHNVMYWYQQKSSQAPKLLFHYYDKDFNNEADTPDNFQSRRPNTSFCFLDIRSPGLGDTAMYLCATSPPSGRGGTDTQYFGPGTRLTVL.

The V gene is TRBV28, the J gene TRBJ2-5, with TRBD2 as a possible D gene (5 bases). Trimming took off 4 bases at V and 0 bases at J, with 12 bases between the two ends. Germline V lookup: CDR1 MDHEN, CDR2 SYDVKM. The length of the CDR3 is 15 residues. The CDR3 coding sequence is TGTGCCAGCAGTTCACAAGAGGGAAACCAAGAGACCCAGTACTTC. Encoded protein: CASSSQEGNQETQYF.

This clonotype came up many times. V is TRBV28 and J is TRBJ2-7, with 8 bases aligning to TRBD2. The CDR3 consists of 14 residues. The ends lost 7 bases at V and 3 bases at J; junction bases unmatched: 8. Per the germline V gene, CDR1 is MDHEN and CDR2 is SYDVKM. DNA of the CDR3: TGTGCCAGCATCGGGGGGGGGGTTTACTACGAGCAGTACTTC. Its translation is CASIGGGVYYEQYF. Supplemented by reference TRBV28 and TRBJ2-7, the full variable domain reads DVKVTQSSRYLVKRTGEKVFLECVQDMDHENMFWYRQDPGLGLRLIYFSYDVKMKEKGDIPEGYSVSREKKERFSLILESASTNQTSMYLCASIGGGVYYEQYFGPGTRLTVT.

A few counts support this clonotype. The CDR3 DNA reads TGCAGCGTTGAAGTACTAGCGGTTACAGATACGCAGTATTTT. Protein product: CSVEVLAVTDTQYF. The J gene is TRBJ2-3, the V gene TRBV29-1; 8 bases map to TRBD2. The CDR3 contains 14 residues. The trim removed 1 base at V and 3 bases at J, leaving 3 bases unmatched. The germline V gene encodes CDR1 SQVTM and CDR2 ANQGSEA.

This clonotype was detected many times. An end of the junction differs from the germline gene, which may be a read error. The chain uses TRBV5-1 and TRBJ1-2, with D possibly matching TRBD1 (6 bases). Germline V gene data show CDR1 as SGHRS and CDR2 as YFSETQ. The CDR3 extends over 15 amino acids. The CDR3 loop reads CASSLPDSFNYGYTF. The CDR3 nucleotides are TGTGCCAGCAGCTTGCCGGACAGCTTTAACTATGGCTACACCTTC.

This clonotype was counted a few times. The chain carries TRBV7-9 and TRBJ2-3, with D uncertain. Germline-derived CDR1 and CDR2 are SEHNR and FQNEAQ (reference sequence). CDR3 size: 14 residues. Trimming removed 1 base from V and 4 bases from J, with 9 bases in between. CDR3 in amino acids: CASSLEGRADTQYF. Here the CDR3 DNA reads TGTGCCAGCAGCTTAGAGGGCCGAGCAGATACGCAGTATTTT.

This clonotype appeared many times. The gene calls are TRBV20-1 and TRBJ2-4; 11 bases align to TRBD2. V dropped 6 bases and J dropped 6; count of bases not matched to a gene: 7. The CDR3 is 14 amino acids. Per the germline V gene, CDR1 is DFQATT and CDR2 is SNEGSKA (reference sequence). The CDR3 DNA is TGCAGTGCACTACTAGCGGGGGCCGGAAACATTCAGTACTTC. Its protein product is CSALLAGAGNIQYF.

V gene TRBV7-8 combines with J gene TRBJ1-5, with D perhaps TRBD1 (5 bases). Looked up from germline, CDR1 is SGHVS and CDR2 is FQNEAQ. The CDR3 loop spans 13 amino acids. Trimming shortened V by 5 bases and J by 4 bases, and 9 bases separated the two germline ends. The DNA of the CDR3 is TGTGCCAGCAGCGTCGGACAAAATCAGCCCCAGCATTTT. Protein sequence: CASSVGQNQPQHF.